This entry features one T cell receptor beta chain sequence. V was clipped by 4 bases and J by 0 bases; unmatched bases: 18. Germline V gives CDR1 LGHNT, CDR2 FRNRAP. The CDR3 extends over 20 amino acids. The sample belongs to a study of blood T cell repertoires in COVID-19. The overall study: COVID-19 samples collected from the United States, Italy and Spain covered acute and convalescent phases. Nucleic acid was either cDNA or gDNA, and it came from T cells, B-cell-depleted T cells, or PBMCs.

Authors' analysis steps: Amplification of reference gene primers provided the estimated nucleated cell counts. Sequenced by immunoSEQ multiplex PCR; TCRdb stores in-frame clones only, minus some. That table furnishes V, J and clone size, whereas the DNA furnished D and trimming. This sample carries about 210,000 clones, 75% to 85% of them seen once, and the ten largest clones take less than 7%. The specimen sequenced was peripheral blood. This sequence originates from a man aged 60-69 years with acute or convalescent COVID-19. V usage is TRBV12-5 and J usage is TRBJ2-1; 7 bases are shared with TRBD2. CDR3 amino acids: CASGSSGTGRNSPSYNEQFF. Here the CDR3 DNA reads TGTGCTAGTGGTTCTAGCGGTACTGGACGGAACAGCCCCTCCTACAATGAGCAGTTCTTC.